This T cell receptor beta chain was captured by sequencing in a study of post-analysis software for immune sequencing data. On the study more broadly: The study covered relapsing-remitting, secondary progressive and progressive-relapsing courses of multiple sclerosis. The study's findings and limits: F measure clustering grouped samples strongly by preparation batch. Compared with controls, patients showed significantly lower normalized Chao1 diversity. Compared with controls, patients had more of roughly five TRBV segments, including TRBV5-6, TRBV5-1 and TRBV20-1.

As to this clonotype: Antigen: not known.

There are 15 residues in the CDR3. CDR1 and CDR2 (germline): DFQATT, SNEGSKA (reference sequence). Unique molecular identifiers were built into the TCR beta cDNA libraries. T cells, roughly 1 to 10 million of them, yielded about 500,000 cDNA molecules. From the PCR reads, TCRdb called clonotypes with MiXCR, one entry per CDR3 protein. The sample shows about 570,000 distinct CDR3 sequences, 34% of them seen only once. The V gene is TRBV20-1, the J gene TRBJ2-1; D is perhaps TRBD2 (6 bases). The J call may be in error: the DNA end matches TRBJ2-7 better. The source is a girl under 18 with multiple sclerosis. Sequencing input: blood. The CDR3 is CSARGGPTSYNEQYF. The CDR3 DNA sequence: TGCAGTGCTAGGGGGGGACCTACTTCCTACAATGAGCAGTACTTC.